This T cell receptor (beta chain) was identified during a study of T cell repertoires in cytomegalovirus infection. Each CDR3 protein gets one entry after TCRdb re-called the reads with MiXCR. This sample has fewer than 550,000 distinct CDR3 sequences, with around 11% found just once. This clonotype has ten or more counts. Its antigen is currently unknown. General study findings and limits: Cumulated frequencies of public TCR beta families served to identify carriers of CMV plus the relevant HLA. The study found HLA-C-restricted CMV-specific TCR beta clonotypes dominating the ex vivo response.

The sequenced sample was PBMCs. The clonotype was recovered from a human donor in good health (CMV status not recorded). Some clones in this sample may be carry-over from other donors' samples.

The DNA of the CDR3 is TGTGCCAGCAGCTTGGGGCTTGGAGGGGGCAGTACAGATACGCAGTATTTT. It encodes CASSLGLGGGSTDTQYF. The chain combines TRBV5-4 with TRBJ2-3; possibly TRBD1 for D (7 bases). Trimming shortened V by 0 bases and J by 3 bases, and 17 bases separated the two germline ends. Germline V gives CDR1 SGHNT, CDR2 YYREEE (reference sequence). This CDR3 region has 17 residues. The whole variable domain, filled in from reference TRBV5-4 and TRBJ2-3, reads ETGVTQSPTHLIKTRGQQVTLRCSSQSGHNTVSWYQQALGQGPQFIFQYYREEENGRGNFPPRFSGLQFPNYSSELNVNALELDDSALYLCASSLGLGGGSTDTQYFGPGTRLTVL.